The 4 T cell receptor beta chains listed next were all sequenced from one sample in a study of OX40 agonist ivuxolimab in advanced cancers. TCRdb keeps only in-frame clones here, not all; method: immunoSEQ multiplex PCR. This table has some 80,000 clones, about four fifths appearing once. This material consisted of CD4+ or CD8+ T cells sorted from blood, taken in a trial of the OX40 agonist ivuxolimab. These receptors were obtained from an adult with an advanced solid tumor such as melanoma, head and neck, liver or kidney cancer.

This clone showed up just once. This chain uses TRBV18 with TRBJ1-1, with D possibly being TRBD1 (5 bases). Germline V gene sequence: CDR1 KGHSH, CDR2 LQKENI. Trimming left V 3 bases short and J 7 bases short, with 9 bases between. This CDR3 is 12 amino acids long. This CDR3 reads CASSPGQGEAFF. Written as DNA, the CDR3 is TGTGCCAGCTCACCGGGGCAGGGTGAAGCTTTCTTT.

The genes are TRBV6-5 and TRBJ2-5; either TRBD1 or TRBD2 may fit D (5 bases each). Germline lookup yields CDR1 MNHEY and CDR2 SVGAGI. The length of the CDR3 is 14 residues. V lost 5 bases to trimming and J lost 13 bases, with 23 bases between them. In DNA form, the CDR3 reads TGTGCCAGCAGTAACCGCCCACCCCGGGGCCTAACGTACTTC. Protein product: CASSNRPPRGLTYF.

The rearrangement joins TRBV5-6 to TRBJ2-7; a possible D gene is TRBD1 (5 bases). CDR1 and CDR2 from the germline V gene are SGHDT and YYEEEE. The V and J ends lost 0 bases and 2 bases respectively, with 9 bases between them. The CDR3 runs to 14 residues. The CDR3 here is CASSLADTTYEQYF. The CDR3 bases are TGTGCCAGCAGCTTGGCGGACACTACCTACGAGCAGTACTTC.

The V and J genes are TRBV30 and TRBJ1-5; D remains unclear. Trimming took off 2 bases at V and 4 bases at J, with 9 bases between the two ends. The CDR3 runs to 13 residues. Germline V gene data show CDR1 as GTSNPN and CDR2 as SVGIG (reference sequence). The CDR3 here is CAWSFGSNQPQHF. CDR3 DNA: TGTGCCTGGAGTTTTGGTTCTAATCAGCCCCAGCATTTT.